These 7 T cell receptor beta chains were all obtained from the same sample, sequenced in a study of OX40 agonist ivuxolimab in advanced cancers. The assay was immunoSEQ multiplex PCR, and TCRdb's table has in-frame clones only and misses some. The top ten hold around 12% of the sample, which has some 16,000 clones, approximately 77% seen once. Sequenced here: CD4+ or CD8+ T cells sorted from blood, sampled in a trial of the OX40 agonist ivuxolimab. These TCRs come from an adult with an advanced solid tumor such as melanoma, head and neck, liver or kidney cancer.

This sequence joins TRBV7-9 and TRBJ1-3; D is undetermined. This CDR3 region has 17 residues. Trimming cost V 0 bases and J 0 bases, with 12 bases left between them. CDR1 is SEHNR and CDR2 is FQNEAQ in the germline V gene (reference sequence). The CDR3 region is CASSLAKEGFSGNTIYF. CDR3 bases: TGTGCCAGCAGCTTAGCGAAGGAGGGCTTCTCTGGAAACACCATATATTTT.

The V and J genes are TRBV11-3 and TRBJ2-5; D uncertain. V gave up 5 bases and J gave up 0 bases, with 16 bases separating them. This CDR3 has 16 residues. Germline values: CDR1 SGHNT, CDR2 YENEEA. The CDR3 nucleotides read TGTGCCAGCAGCCCCTCCCCGGACGCGTACCAAGAGACCCAGTACTTC. Protein sequence: CASSPSPDAYQETQYF.

This clone was seen only a few times. The CDR3 DNA sequence: TGCGCCAGCAGCTCTCAACGGGGGGCCACCACAGATACGCAGTATTTT. Amino acid sequence: CASSSQRGATTDTQYF. The V call is TRBV5-1, the J call TRBJ2-3, with D perhaps TRBD2 (7 bases). The CDR3 runs 16 residues. Trimming left V 3 bases short and J 2 bases short, with 16 bases between. Germline V gene data show CDR1 as SGHRS and CDR2 as YFSETQ.

This chain joins TRBV11-2 and TRBJ1-5; 10 nucleotides line up with TRBD1. With V trimmed by 4 bases and J by 7 bases, 7 bases remained unmatched. The V gene's germline CDR1 is SGHAT and CDR2 FQNNGV. This CDR3 is built from 15 residues. CDR3: CASSYTGTGVQPQHF. DNA for the CDR3: TGTGCCAGCAGCTATACCGGGACAGGGGTCCAGCCCCAGCATTTT. The complete variable domain, with remaining parts taken from reference TRBV11-2 and TRBJ1-5, reads EAGVAQSPRYKIIEKRQSVAFWCNPISGHATLYWYQQILGQGPKLLIQFQNNGVVDDSQLPKDRFSAERLKGVDSTLKIQPAKLEDSAVYLCASSYTGTGVQPQHFGDGTRLSIL.

The J gene is TRBJ1-2, the V gene TRBV6-5, with D hard to call. The germline V gene has CDR1 MNHEY and CDR2 SVGAGI. The CDR3 runs to 14 residues. V was cut by 5 bases and J by 4 bases, with 14 bases left in between. CDR3 region: CASSQDDGAYGYTF. The CDR3, as DNA: TGTGCCAGCAGTCAAGATGACGGAGCCTATGGCTACACCTTC.

Only one count was recorded for this clone. A much larger clone differs from this one at a single base, so this may be a read error. Other DNA sequences of this sample code for an identical CDR3. This chain joins TRBV18 and TRBJ2-3; 8 bases align to TRBD2. V was clipped by 1 base and J by 0 bases; unmatched bases: 0. This CDR3 is built from 15 residues. CDR1 is KGHSH, CDR2 LQKENI, per germline. DNA for the CDR3: TGTGCCAGCTCACCACTAGCGGGGAGCACAGATACGCAGTATTTT. Its translation: CASSPLAGSTDTQYF.

CDR3 nucleotide sequence: TGTGCCAGCAGCCTAGTCCAGGGGGCGGACAATGAGCAGTTCTTC. This translates into CASSLVQGADNEQFF. This chain joins TRBV7-9 and TRBJ2-1; 8 bases line up with TRBD1. The V and J ends lost 5 bases and 5 bases, in that order; junction bases with no gene match: 8. The CDR3 covers 15 residues. Looked up from germline, CDR1 is SEHNR and CDR2 is FQNEAQ (reference sequence).